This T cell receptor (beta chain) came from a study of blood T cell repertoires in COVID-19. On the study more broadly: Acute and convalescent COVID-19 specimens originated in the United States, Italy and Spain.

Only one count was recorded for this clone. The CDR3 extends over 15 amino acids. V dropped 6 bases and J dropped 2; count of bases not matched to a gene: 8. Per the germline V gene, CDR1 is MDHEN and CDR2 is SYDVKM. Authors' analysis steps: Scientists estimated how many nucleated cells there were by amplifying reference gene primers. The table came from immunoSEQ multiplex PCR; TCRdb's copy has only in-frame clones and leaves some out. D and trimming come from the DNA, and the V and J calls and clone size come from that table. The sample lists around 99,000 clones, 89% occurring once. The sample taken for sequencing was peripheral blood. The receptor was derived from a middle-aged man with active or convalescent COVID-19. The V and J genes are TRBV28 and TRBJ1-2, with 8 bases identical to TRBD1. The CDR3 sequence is CASRQGQANNYGYTF. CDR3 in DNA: TGTGCCAGCAGGCAGGGACAGGCTAACAACTATGGCTACACCTTC.